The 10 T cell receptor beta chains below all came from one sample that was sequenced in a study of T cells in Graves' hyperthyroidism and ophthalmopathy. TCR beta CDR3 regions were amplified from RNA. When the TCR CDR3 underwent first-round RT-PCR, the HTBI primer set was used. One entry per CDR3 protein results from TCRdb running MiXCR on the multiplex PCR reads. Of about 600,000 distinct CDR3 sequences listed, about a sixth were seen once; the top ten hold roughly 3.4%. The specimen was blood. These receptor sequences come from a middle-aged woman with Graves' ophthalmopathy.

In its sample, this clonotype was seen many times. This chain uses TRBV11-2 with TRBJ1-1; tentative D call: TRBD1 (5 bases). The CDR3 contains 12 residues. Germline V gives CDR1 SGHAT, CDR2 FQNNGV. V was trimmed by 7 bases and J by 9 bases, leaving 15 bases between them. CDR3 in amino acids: CASIHGRTKAFF. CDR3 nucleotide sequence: TGTGCCAGCATCCATGGACGGACAAAAGCTTTCTTT. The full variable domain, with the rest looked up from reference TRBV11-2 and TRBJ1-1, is EAGVAQSPRYKIIEKRQSVAFWCNPISGHATLYWYQQILGQGPKLLIQFQNNGVVDDSQLPKDRFSAERLKGVDSTLKIQPAKLEDSAVYLCASIHGRTKAFFGQGTRLTVV.

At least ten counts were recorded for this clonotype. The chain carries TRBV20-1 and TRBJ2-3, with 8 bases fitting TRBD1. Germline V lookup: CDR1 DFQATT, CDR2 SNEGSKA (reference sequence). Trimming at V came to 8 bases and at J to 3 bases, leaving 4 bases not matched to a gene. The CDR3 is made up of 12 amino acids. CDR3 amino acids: CSRGQGTDTQYF. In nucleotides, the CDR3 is TGCAGTCGAGGACAGGGTACAGATACGCAGTATTTT.

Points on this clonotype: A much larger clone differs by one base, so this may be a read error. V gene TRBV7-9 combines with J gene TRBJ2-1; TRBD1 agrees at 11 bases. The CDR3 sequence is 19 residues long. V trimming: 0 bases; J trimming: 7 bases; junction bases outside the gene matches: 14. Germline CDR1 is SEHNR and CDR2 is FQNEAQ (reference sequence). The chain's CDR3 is CASSLAFQGTGGGQNEQFF. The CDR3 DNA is TGTGCCAGCAGCTTAGCGTTTCAGGGGACAGGGGGAGGACAGAATGAGCAGTTCTTC.

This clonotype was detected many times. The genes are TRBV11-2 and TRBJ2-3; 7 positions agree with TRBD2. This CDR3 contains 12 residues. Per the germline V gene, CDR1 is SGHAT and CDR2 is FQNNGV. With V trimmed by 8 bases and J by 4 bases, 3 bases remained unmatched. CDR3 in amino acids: CASGEGSDTQYF. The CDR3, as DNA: TGTGCCAGCGGGGAGGGTTCAGATACGCAGTATTTT.

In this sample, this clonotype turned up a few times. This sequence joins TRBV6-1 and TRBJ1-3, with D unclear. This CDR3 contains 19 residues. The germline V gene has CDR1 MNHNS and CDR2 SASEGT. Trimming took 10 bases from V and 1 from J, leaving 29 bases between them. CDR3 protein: CATKGRPSAVERSGNTIYF. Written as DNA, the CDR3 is TGTGCCACCAAAGGTAGACCTTCTGCTGTGGAAAGGTCTGGAAACACCATATATTTT.

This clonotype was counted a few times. CDR3 DNA: TGTGCCAGCAGCCAGGCGGTTAAACAAGGAACCCAGTACTTC. This codes for CASSQAVKQGTQYF. The V call is TRBV7-3, the J call TRBJ2-5; D gene unclear. The CDR3 has 14 residues. V lost 5 bases and J lost 8, with 18 bases in between. Germline assignment: CDR1 SGHTA and CDR2 FQGTGA.

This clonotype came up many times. CDR3 residues: CSARSPTSGKTYEQYF. Written as DNA, the CDR3 is TGCAGTGCTAGATCTCCCACTAGCGGGAAAACCTACGAGCAGTACTTC. This chain joins TRBV20-1 and TRBJ2-7; 10 nucleotides match TRBD2. The V segment lost 2 bases and the J segment 2 bases; nucleotides outside the gene matches: 9. CDR1 and CDR2 from the germline V gene are DFQATT and SNEGSKA (reference sequence). The CDR3 sequence is 16 residues long.

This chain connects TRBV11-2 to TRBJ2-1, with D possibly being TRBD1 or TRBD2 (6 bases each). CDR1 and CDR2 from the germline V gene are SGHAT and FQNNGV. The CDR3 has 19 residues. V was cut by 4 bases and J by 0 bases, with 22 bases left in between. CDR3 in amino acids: CASSSQSTGAGSSYNEQFF. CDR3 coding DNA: TGTGCCAGCAGCTCCCAGTCGACGGGGGCGGGTAGCTCCTACAATGAGCAGTTCTTC. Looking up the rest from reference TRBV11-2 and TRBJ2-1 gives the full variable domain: EAGVAQSPRYKIIEKRQSVAFWCNPISGHATLYWYQQILGQGPKLLIQFQNNGVVDDSQLPKDRFSAERLKGVDSTLKIQPAKLEDSAVYLCASSSQSTGAGSSYNEQFFGPGTRLTVL.

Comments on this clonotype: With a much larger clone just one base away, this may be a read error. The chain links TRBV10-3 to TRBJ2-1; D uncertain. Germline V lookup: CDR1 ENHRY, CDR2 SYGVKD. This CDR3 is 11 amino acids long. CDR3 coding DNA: TGTGCCACCAGTGAGTCCTATGAGCAGTTCTTC. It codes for CATSESYEQFF.

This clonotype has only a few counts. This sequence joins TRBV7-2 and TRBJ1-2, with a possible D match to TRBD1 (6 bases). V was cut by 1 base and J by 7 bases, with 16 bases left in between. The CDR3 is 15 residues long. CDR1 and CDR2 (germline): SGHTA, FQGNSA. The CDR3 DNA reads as TGTGCCAGCAGCTTAGATTTTAGGGGGGGAGTTGGCTACACCTTC. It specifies CASSLDFRGGVGYTF.